This TCR beta chain was identified in a study of T-cell memory formation after mild COVID-19. In regard to this clonotype: Its antigen is still unknown.

MiXCR, applied by TCRdb to the 5' RACE reads, yields one record per CDR3 protein. Among more than 300,000 distinct CDR3 sequences listed, 14% were seen once. Study-wide findings and caveats: Specificity for SARS-CoV-2 was not confirmed among the second-wave clones peaking on day 37.

The CDR3 loop spans 15 amino acids. Between the trimmed V and J ends, which lost 0 bases and 5 bases, there was a span of 12 bases. Germline V gene sequence: CDR1 MNHNS, CDR2 SASEGT. Sequenced sample: PBMCs or a T cell subset sorted from them (not recorded which). The V and J genes are TRBV6-1 and TRBJ2-3, with D possibly being TRBD1 (5 bases). The TCR sequence derives from a man between 18 and 35 years old who had mild COVID-19 (a few samples of this study predate the infection). Cell type and time point are not known. CDR3 amino acids: CASSEADWTQDTQYF. The CDR3 coding sequence is TGTGCCAGCAGTGAAGCCGATTGGACACAAGATACGCAGTATTTT.